These 24 T cell receptor beta chains were sequenced from one sample in a study of T-cell reconstitution after alpha-beta-depleted transplantation in children. Unique molecular identifiers were incorporated into the prepared TCRbeta library. One entry per CDR3 protein, called by TCRdb with MiXCR from the PCR reads. The sample includes some 500,000 distinct CDR3 sequences, approximately 16% seen only once; the top ten take 3% to 3.5%. The sequences come from PBMCs from the stem cell graft donor, collected from the stem cell graft. Every receptor here comes from a human donor who donated a stem cell graft to a child with acute lymphoblastic leukemia.

In DNA form, the CDR3 reads TGTGCCACCAGTGATTTGAGGGAGCTCCGTGAGACCCAGTACTTC. Translating it yields CATSDLRELRETQYF. The chain carries TRBV24-1 and TRBJ2-5, with D perhaps TRBD2 (5 bases). The CDR3 is 15 residues long. V lost 0 bases and J 5 bases, leaving 12 bases between the germline ends. Germline CDR1 is KGHDR and CDR2 is SFDVKD.

This sequence joins TRBV7-9 and TRBJ2-7; 7 bases align to TRBD2. J was trimmed by 5 bases and V by 1 base; bases with no gene match: 8. This CDR3 contains 15 residues. The germline V gene encodes CDR1 SEHNR and CDR2 FQNEAQ (reference sequence). CDR3 DNA sequence: TGTGCCAGCAGCTTAGTGGGGGGGAACCCCCACGAGCAGTACTTC. It is translated as CASSLVGGNPHEQYF.

The chain couples TRBV10-3 to TRBJ2-6; possibly TRBD1 or TRBD2 for D (5 bases each). In germline, CDR1 is ENHRY, CDR2 SYGVKD. The CDR3 is made up of 18 amino acids. V was clipped by 4 bases and J by 3 bases, with 19 bases between them. CDR3: CAISADRGPVLGANVLTF. The CDR3 nucleotides read TGTGCCATCAGTGCCGACCGGGGCCCCGTGCTTGGGGCCAACGTCCTGACTTTC.

This clonotype was counted between two and nine times. This chain links TRBV29-1 with TRBJ1-1; possibly TRBD1 for D (5 bases). Looked up from germline, CDR1 is SQVTM and CDR2 is ANQGSEA. This CDR3 has 12 residues. With 8 bases removed from V and 11 bases from J, the gap between germline ends came to 21 bases. CDR3 nucleotide sequence: TGCAGCTATCGGGGGATTGGGGTCGAGGCTTTCTTT. Translation gives CSYRGIGVEAFF.

There are a few counts of this clonotype. V and J are TRBV3-1 and TRBJ1-1; TRBD1 might be the D (5 bases). CDR1 and CDR2 from the germline V gene are LGHDT and YNNKEL (reference sequence). Trimming left V 1 base short and J 0 bases short, with 12 bases between. The CDR3 totals 16 residues. The CDR3 DNA reads as TGTGCCAGCAGCCAAGTCGTGGCAGGGATGAACACTGAAGCTTTCTTT. Its translation is CASSQVVAGMNTEAFF.

The chain joins TRBV5-1 to TRBJ2-3; TRBD2 is a possible D gene (6 bases). V dropped 5 bases and J dropped 4 bases, with 17 bases sitting between them. The CDR3 totals 15 residues. CDR1 is SGHRS, CDR2 YFSETQ, per germline. The CDR3 sequence is CASRNAGYLADTQYF. In DNA, the CDR3 is TGCGCCAGCAGAAATGCGGGGTACCTCGCAGATACGCAGTATTTT. Based on the CDR3 plus reference TRBV5-1 and TRBJ2-3, the full variable domain is KAGVTQTPRYLIKTRGQQVTLSCSPISGHRSVSWYQQTPGQGLQFLFEYFSETQRNKGNFPGRFSGRQFSNSRSEMNVSTLELGDSALYLCASRNAGYLADTQYFGPGTRLTVL.

This clonotype rates as medium-sized. The rearrangement links TRBV9 to TRBJ2-2; D is undetermined. The germline V gene has CDR1 SGDLS and CDR2 YYNGEE. This CDR3 has 16 residues. Trimming removed 0 bases at V and 7 bases at J, with 16 bases between. The CDR3 coding sequence is TGTGCCAGCAGCGTAGTAGGCGGTGGTATGGGCGGGGAGCTGTTTTTT. Protein sequence: CASSVVGGGMGGELFF.

This clonotype appeared a few times. V usage is TRBV7-2 and J usage is TRBJ1-2; D not certain. V lost 5 bases, J lost 4 bases, and 11 bases lay in between. CDR3 length: 13 residues. Germline CDR1 is SGHTA and CDR2 is FQGNSA. CDR3 loop: CASSATVSYGYTF. CDR3 DNA sequence: TGTGCCAGCAGCGCCACAGTCAGCTATGGCTACACCTTC.

CDR3: CASSLPAAETQYF. In nucleotides, the CDR3 is TGCGCCAGCAGCTTGCCGGCAGCCGAGACCCAGTACTTC. The chain links TRBV5-1 to TRBJ2-5; D not certain. The CDR3 has 13 residues. V was trimmed by 1 base and J by 5 bases, leaving 9 bases between them. Germline V lookup: CDR1 SGHRS, CDR2 YFSETQ.

This chain links TRBV10-3 with TRBJ2-1; 11 bases fit TRBD2. The V and J ends lost 2 bases and 7 bases, in that order; junction bases with no gene match: 7. The CDR3 has 16 residues. In germline, CDR1 is ENHRY, CDR2 SYGVKD. The CDR3 here is CAISEIAGGPRNEQFF. The CDR3 coding sequence is TGTGCCATCAGTGAGATAGCGGGAGGGCCCCGGAATGAGCAGTTCTTC.

V is TRBV7-6 and J is TRBJ2-7; TRBD2 matches 7 bases. The CDR3 runs 14 residues. The V and J ends lost 6 bases and 4 bases, in that order; junction bases with no gene match: 9. Germline V gene data show CDR1 as SGHVS and CDR2 as FNYEAQ. The CDR3 spells CASSRSTSVYEQYF. Written as DNA, the CDR3 is TGTGCCAGCAGTCGTAGTACTAGCGTTTACGAGCAGTACTTC.

A few counts support this clonotype. The rearrangement links TRBV5-1 to TRBJ1-3, with D perhaps matching TRBD1 (6 bases). The CDR3 has 16 residues. V lost 1 base and J 0 bases, leaving 11 bases between the germline ends. Looked up from germline, CDR1 is SGHRS and CDR2 is YFSETQ. The CDR3 coding sequence is TGCGCCAGCAGCTTGCCTGCAGGGGTCTCTGGAAACACCATATATTTT. It translates to CASSLPAGVSGNTIYF. The complete variable domain, with remaining parts taken from reference TRBV5-1 and TRBJ1-3, reads KAGVTQTPRYLIKTRGQQVTLSCSPISGHRSVSWYQQTPGQGLQFLFEYFSETQRNKGNFPGRFSGRQFSNSRSEMNVSTLELGDSALYLCASSLPAGVSGNTIYFGEGSWLTVV.

The V gene is TRBV12-3 or TRBV12-4, the J gene TRBJ2-4, with TRBD2 matching over 10 bases. This CDR3 region has 15 residues. J gave up 1 base and V 5 bases, and 2 bases lay outside the gene matches. The CDR3 is CASSASGSAKNIQYF. CDR3 DNA sequence: TGTGCCAGCAGTGCTAGCGGGAGCGCCAAAAACATTCAGTACTTC.

This clonotype was observed a handful of times. The chain has TRBV15 and TRBJ1-4, with 9 bases matching TRBD1. CDR3 size: 15 residues. Germline loops: CDR1 LNHNV, CDR2 YYDKDF (reference sequence). V lost 1 base to trimming and J lost 7 bases; unmatched junction nucleotides: 4. The CDR3 reads CATSRAGQGGEKLFF. The CDR3 nucleotides are TGTGCCACCAGCAGAGCGGGACAGGGTGGTGAAAAACTGTTTTTT.

The genes are TRBV5-1 and TRBJ2-7; D is possibly TRBD2 (6 bases). Germline V lookup: CDR1 SGHRS, CDR2 YFSETQ. V lost 3 bases to trimming and J lost 0 bases, with 19 bases between them. The CDR3 runs 17 residues. CDR3 amino acids: CASSSTATRGLSYEQYF. The CDR3 DNA follows: TGCGCCAGCAGCTCCACAGCTACAAGGGGACTCTCCTACGAGCAGTACTTC. The complete variable domain, with remaining parts taken from reference TRBV5-1 and TRBJ2-7, reads KAGVTQTPRYLIKTRGQQVTLSCSPISGHRSVSWYQQTPGQGLQFLFEYFSETQRNKGNFPGRFSGRQFSNSRSEMNVSTLELGDSALYLCASSSTATRGLSYEQYFGPGTRLTVT.

A note on this clonotype: A read error may explain this, as a much larger clone is one base away. This chain uses TRBV7-2 with TRBJ1-1; D is perhaps TRBD1 (5 bases). CDR3 length equals 12 residues. Looked up from germline, CDR1 is SGHTA and CDR2 is FQGNSA. With 4 bases removed from V and 4 bases from J, the gap between germline ends came to 7 bases. CDR3 nucleotide sequence: TGTGCCAGCAGCTGGGGGGTCACTGAAGCTTTCTTT. Translating it yields CASSWGVTEAFF.

This clonotype turned up a few times. The CDR3 loop is CSASPFYTF. The CDR3 region has the DNA TGCAGCGCCTCCCCCTTCTACACCTTC. V usage is TRBV29-1 and J usage is TRBJ1-2; D is ambiguous. The CDR3 is made up of 9 amino acids. The V end was cut by 7 bases, the J end by 10 bases, with 10 bases between. CDR1 and CDR2 (germline): SQVTM, ANQGSEA.

In this sample, this clonotype turned up a few times. Germline and junction disagree at one end, which may indicate a read error. The chain joins TRBV12-3 or TRBV12-4 to TRBJ1-2; TRBD1 matches at 11 bases. The CDR3 is 13 amino acids. The CDR3 coding sequence is TGTGCCAGCAGTCCGGGACAGGGGGGGTTCCACTACTTC. This encodes CASSPGQGGFHYF.

The rearrangement links TRBV6-6 to TRBJ2-5; possibly TRBD1 or TRBD2 for D (6 bases each). V was cut by 4 bases and J by 3 bases, with 9 bases left in between. The length of the CDR3 is 13 residues. Germline CDR1 and CDR2: MNHNY and SVGAGI (reference sequence). CDR3 loop: CASSSGGKETQYF. In DNA form, the CDR3 reads TGTGCCAGCAGTTCCGGGGGCAAAGAGACCCAGTACTTC.

The rearrangement uses TRBV6-5 and TRBJ2-3, with 8 bases aligning to TRBD2. The CDR3 extends over 17 amino acids. The J segment lost 0 bases and the V segment lost 0 bases, leaving 5 bases of the junction unmatched. CDR1 is MNHEY, CDR2 SVGAGI, per germline. For the CDR3, the DNA is TGTGCCAGCAGTTACTCCCTACTAGCGGCTAGCACAGATACGCAGTATTTT. This encodes CASSYSLLAASTDTQYF.

The chain is built from TRBV29-1 and TRBJ2-5; no definite D call. V was pared by 7 bases and J by 4 bases, with 13 bases between. The germline CDR1 and CDR2 sequences are SQVTM and ANQGSEA. CDR3 length: 12 residues. The CDR3 nucleotides read TGCAGCGAGCTAGAGGTTGGAGAGACCCAGTACTTC. It is translated as CSELEVGETQYF.

A few counts support this clonotype. V gene TRBV15 combines with J gene TRBJ1-5; perhaps TRBD1 as D (5 bases). This CDR3 contains 16 residues. V shed 3 bases and J shed 6 bases, with 18 bases lying between them. Per germline, CDR1 LNHNV and CDR2 YYDKDF (reference sequence). The CDR3 DNA is TGTGCCACCAGCAGGGTCCGGAGAGGGGTCGTTCAGCCCCAGCATTTT. Translating it yields CATSRVRRGVVQPQHF.

The rearrangement joins TRBV5-1 to TRBJ1-1, with TRBD1 matching over 9 bases. Trimming cost V 6 bases and J 3 bases; bases outside gene matches: 12. In germline, CDR1 is SGHRS, CDR2 YFSETQ. This CDR3 contains 16 residues. CDR3 residues: CASKDGQGMQHTEAFF. CDR3 in DNA: TGCGCCAGCAAAGACGGACAGGGGATGCAGCACACTGAAGCTTTCTTT.

This clonotype showed up just a few times. J is TRBJ2-7 and V is TRBV7-8; D is undetermined. Germline CDR1 and CDR2: SGHVS and FQNEAQ. V lost 1 base to trimming and J lost 0 bases, with 7 bases between them. The CDR3 is 14 amino acids. CDR3 nucleotide sequence: TGTGCCAGCAGCTTAGGCTGGGCCTCCTACGAGCAGTACTTC. It yields the protein CASSLGWASYEQYF.